Below are 21 T cell receptor beta chains sequenced from a single sample in a study of T cells after yellow fever vaccination. TCRdb passed the 5' RACE reads through MiXCR, listing each CDR3 protein once. The sample consists of 350,000 to 450,000 distinct CDR3 sequences, 6.2% of them appearing once. Sequencing was performed on PBMCs, taken 5 days after the yellow fever booster vaccination. The receptors derive from a young man who received the YFV17D yellow fever vaccine.

This clonotype was observed a few times. Germline and junction disagree at one end, which may indicate a read error. The V call is TRBV7-9, the J call TRBJ2-7; TRBD1 is a possible D gene (6 bases). The germline V gene has CDR1 SEHNR and CDR2 FQNEAQ (reference sequence). The CDR3 covers 13 residues. In DNA form, the CDR3 reads TGTGCCAGCAGCCTAGCCGGGACAACCGAGCAGTACTTC. It yields the protein CASSLAGTTEQYF.

The chain is built from TRBV20-1 and TRBJ2-5; the D is unclear. Germline V gives CDR1 DFQATT, CDR2 SNEGSKA (reference sequence). This CDR3 is built from 12 residues. The ends were cut back, 6 bases at V and 2 bases at J, with 10 bases in the middle. The CDR3 loop reads CSATTLQETQYF. CDR3 bases: TGCAGTGCCACGACACTTCAAGAGACCCAGTACTTC.

The chain is built from TRBV7-6 and TRBJ2-1; TRBD1 matches at 10 bases. CDR1 SGHVS and CDR2 FNYEAQ come from the germline V gene. V was pared by 4 bases and J by 15 bases, with 12 bases of the junction left unmatched. The CDR3 contains 14 residues. Here the CDR3 DNA reads TGTGCCAGCAGCTATCAGCCCGGGACAGGGGATTTGTTCTTC. Translating gives CASSYQPGTGDLFF.

Here the CDR3 reads CASSLDVLGSTEAFF. In DNA form, the CDR3 reads TGCGCCAGCAGCTTGGACGTGTTAGGGAGCACTGAAGCTTTCTTT. The chain is built from TRBV5-1 and TRBJ1-1, with no clear D. The CDR3 runs to 15 residues. The V gene lost 0 bases and the J gene lost 4 bases, with 13 bases spanning the gap. The germline gives CDR1 SGHRS, CDR2 YFSETQ.

As for this clonotype: The junction and the germline gene differ at one end; a read error may be behind it. The V gene is TRBV7-7, the J gene TRBJ2-3; no reliable D call. Looked up from germline, CDR1 is SSHAT and CDR2 is FNYEAQ (reference sequence). The length of the CDR3 is 16 residues. The CDR3 protein is CASSLPYALLTDTQYF. The CDR3 DNA follows: TGTGCTAGCAGCTTACCTTATGCTCTCCTCACAGATACGCAGTATTTT.

This clonotype was observed many times. The genes are TRBV7-9 and TRBJ1-1; D call uncertain. Germline CDR1 is SEHNR and CDR2 is FQNEAQ (reference sequence). Trimming left V 2 bases short and J 4 bases short, with 8 bases between. The CDR3 runs to 13 residues. CDR3 loop: CASSLSQSTEAFF. CDR3 DNA: TGTGCCAGCAGCTTATCACAGTCCACTGAAGCTTTCTTT.

This clonotype was seen a handful of times. The V call is TRBV19, the J call TRBJ2-1; 9 positions agree with TRBD2. The germline CDR1 and CDR2 sequences are LNHDA and SQIVND (reference sequence). The CDR3 consists of 14 residues. V lost 5 bases and J lost 7; bases outside the gene matches: 6. Here the CDR3 reads CASSPRGGGNEQFF. The CDR3 DNA reads as TGTGCCAGTAGTCCTCGCGGGGGGGGGAATGAGCAGTTCTTC.

This sequence joins TRBV5-4 and TRBJ2-7; 13 bases agree with TRBD2. CDR1 and CDR2 (germline): SGHNT, YYREEE (reference sequence). V shed 4 bases, J shed 2 bases, and the junction held 3 bases outside the gene matches. CDR3 size: 15 residues. CDR3: CASSITSGRAYEQYF. The CDR3 nucleotides read TGTGCCAGCAGCATTACTAGCGGGAGGGCCTACGAGCAGTACTTC.

This clonotype was counted ten times or more. The chain has TRBV7-9 and TRBJ2-7; D unclear. Per germline, CDR1 SEHNR and CDR2 FQNEAQ (reference sequence). Trimming took off 5 bases at V and 5 bases at J, with 10 bases between the two ends. This CDR3 has 12 residues. This chain's CDR3 is CASSVTRHEQYF. In DNA form, the CDR3 reads TGTGCCAGCAGCGTGACCAGGCACGAGCAGTACTTC. Full variable domain (missing parts from reference TRBV7-9 and TRBJ2-7): DTGVSQNPRHKITKRGQNVTFRCDPISEHNRLYWYRQTLGQGPEFLTYFQNEAQLEKSRLLSDRFSAERPKGSFSTLEIQRTEQGDSAMYLCASSVTRHEQYFGPGTRLTVT.

This clonotype was seen ten or more times. The chain has TRBV11-2 and TRBJ1-5; TRBD1 aligns across 8 bases. Germline V gene lookup returns CDR1 SGHAT and CDR2 FQNNGV. CDR3 size: 16 residues. Trimming removed 1 base from V and 6 bases from J; junction bases left unmatched: 8. The DNA for the CDR3 is TGTGCCAGCAGCTTAGCCGTAACAGGGGGTCTTCAGCCCCAGCATTTT. This gives the protein CASSLAVTGGLQPQHF.

This clonotype occurred many times. V usage is TRBV7-8 and J usage is TRBJ1-1; D is uncertain. V was clipped by 3 bases and J by 1 base, with 9 bases between them. Per the germline V gene, CDR1 is SGHVS and CDR2 is FQNEAQ. This CDR3 contains 14 residues. The CDR3 spells CASSFSNGNTEAFF. As DNA, the CDR3 is TGTGCCAGCAGCTTCTCCAACGGGAACACTGAAGCTTTCTTT.

This clonotype was recorded many times. The chain uses TRBV29-1 and TRBJ2-1; D gene unclear. The CDR3 covers 12 residues. Germline lookup yields CDR1 SQVTM and CDR2 ANQGSEA. V lost 0 bases, J lost 12 bases, and 12 bases lay in between. CDR3 bases: TGCAGCGTTGAAGATCCCTGGAACTGGCAGTTCTTC. Amino acid sequence: CSVEDPWNWQFF.

This CDR3 reads CSASSGRAYEQYF. The DNA of the CDR3 is TGCAGTGCTAGTAGCGGGAGGGCCTACGAGCAGTACTTC. The chain recombines TRBV20-1 with TRBJ2-7; 11 bases are shared with TRBD2. The CDR3 contains 13 residues. Germline V gene sequence: CDR1 DFQATT, CDR2 SNEGSKA (reference sequence). The J segment lost 2 bases and the V segment lost 3 bases, leaving 0 bases of the junction unmatched.

This clonotype was picked up many times. The chain carries TRBV27 and TRBJ1-2; D ambiguous. CDR3 size: 13 residues. Trimming took 6 bases from V and 7 from J, leaving 15 bases between them. Germline values: CDR1 MNHEY, CDR2 SMNVEV (reference sequence). The chain's CDR3 is CASSHPALGGYTF. Here the CDR3 DNA reads TGTGCCAGCAGCCATCCGGCCCTGGGTGGCTACACCTTC.

This clonotype was seen ten or more times. This sequence joins TRBV5-1 and TRBJ2-3; D is unclear. The V end lost 0 bases, the J end lost 2 bases, and 10 bases lay between the germline ends. CDR1 SGHRS and CDR2 YFSETQ come from the germline V gene. The CDR3 is made up of 15 amino acids. The CDR3 here is CASSLVAANTDTQYF. The CDR3 DNA follows: TGCGCCAGCAGCTTGGTTGCAGCCAACACAGATACGCAGTATTTT.

This chain uses TRBV7-9 with TRBJ2-1; 7 nucleotides match TRBD2. The CDR3 sequence is 13 residues long. Germline V gene data show CDR1 as SEHNR and CDR2 as FQNEAQ (reference sequence). The J segment lost 10 bases and the V segment lost 5 bases, leaving 8 bases of the junction unmatched. Here the CDR3 reads CASSHRLAEEQFF. CDR3 DNA sequence: TGTGCCAGCAGCCACAGACTAGCCGAGGAGCAGTTCTTC.

This clonotype was counted at least ten times. J is TRBJ2-7 and V is TRBV7-8; D might be TRBD1 or TRBD2, each matching 7 bases. Germline V gene data show CDR1 as SGHVS and CDR2 as FQNEAQ. CDR3 length: 13 amino acids. Deletions cut 5 bases from V and 6 bases from J, with 14 bases between. For the CDR3, the DNA is TGTGCCAGCAGCAACGACAGGGAGGGCGAGCAGTACTTC. Protein product: CASSNDREGEQYF.

This clonotype has at least ten counts. The J gene is TRBJ2-1, the V gene TRBV7-9, with D possibly matching TRBD2 (6 bases). The CDR3 spans 15 residues. V was clipped by 1 base and J by 0 bases, with 7 bases between them. Germline V gene lookup returns CDR1 SEHNR and CDR2 FQNEAQ (reference sequence). Here the CDR3 DNA reads TGTGCCAGCAGCTTAGGCGGGATCTCCTACAATGAGCAGTTCTTC. This encodes CASSLGGISYNEQFF.

This clonotype was picked up a small number of times. V is TRBV20-1 and J is TRBJ1-2; D is undetermined. Trimming removed 3 bases at V and 2 bases at J, with 13 bases between. The CDR3 runs 14 residues. Germline V gene lookup returns CDR1 DFQATT and CDR2 SNEGSKA (reference sequence). Written as DNA, the CDR3 is TGCAGTGCTAGGTGGAACGGATTCAACTATGGCTACACCTTC. This translates into CSARWNGFNYGYTF.

There are many counts of this clonotype. This chain links TRBV6-6 with TRBJ2-3; D not resolved. The germline V gene encodes CDR1 MNHNY and CDR2 SVGAGI (reference sequence). V was trimmed by 11 bases and J by 4 bases, leaving 10 bases between them. The CDR3 extends over 11 amino acids. CDR3 amino acids: CAARTADTQYF. CDR3 DNA: TGTGCCGCCCGGACGGCAGATACGCAGTATTTT.

The chain carries TRBV14 and TRBJ2-1; D may be TRBD2 (6 bases). V was shortened by 4 bases and J by 4 bases, with 23 bases between the two germline ends. Germline CDR1 is SGHDN and CDR2 is FVKESK. The CDR3 runs 18 residues. The CDR3 DNA follows: TGTGCCAGCAGCCCTCTTCCCCAGGGAGCGGGTGCATACAATGAGCAGTTCTTC. Translating it yields CASSPLPQGAGAYNEQFF.